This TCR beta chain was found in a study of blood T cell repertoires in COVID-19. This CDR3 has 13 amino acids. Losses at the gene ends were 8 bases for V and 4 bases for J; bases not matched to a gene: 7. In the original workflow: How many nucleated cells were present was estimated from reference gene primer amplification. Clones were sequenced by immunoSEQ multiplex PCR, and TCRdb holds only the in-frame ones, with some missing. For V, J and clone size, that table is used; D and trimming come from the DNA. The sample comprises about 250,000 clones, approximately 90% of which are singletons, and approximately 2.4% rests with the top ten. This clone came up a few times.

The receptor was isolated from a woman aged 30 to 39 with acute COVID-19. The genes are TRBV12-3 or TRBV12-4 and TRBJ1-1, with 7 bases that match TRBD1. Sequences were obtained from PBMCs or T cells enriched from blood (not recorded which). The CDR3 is CASWIPGGTEAFF. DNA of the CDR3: TGTGCCAGCTGGATCCCAGGGGGCACTGAAGCTTTCTTT.